This T cell receptor (beta chain) originates from a study of CD8 T cells in Susac syndrome. This CDR3 contains 16 residues. V was cut by 3 bases and J by 4 bases, with 19 bases left in between. The RNA input was roughly 0.5 to 1 ug, and it was reverse transcribed with random hexamers. TCRdb reanalysed the immunoSEQ multiplex PCR reads using MiXCR and keeps one entry per CDR3 protein. Of nearly 200,000 distinct CDR3 sequences detected, roughly 96% appear once; the ten largest clones hold roughly 0.088%. The TCR sequence derives from a human donor with multiple sclerosis. J is TRBJ2-7 and V is TRBV12-3 or TRBV12-4, with D tentatively TRBD1 or TRBD2 (6 bases each). The specimen sequenced was CD4+ T cells from PBMCs. The chain's CDR3 is CASSLQSGQGLYEQYF. The CDR3 nucleotides are TGTGCCAGCAGTTTGCAAAGCGGGCAGGGGCTTTACGAGCAGTACTTC.